Listed below are T cell receptor beta chains from one sample, sequenced in a study of PD-1 blockade in classical Hodgkin lymphoma. Clones were sequenced by immunoSEQ multiplex PCR, and TCRdb holds only the in-frame ones, with some missing. The sample gives roughly 50,000 clones, around 90% of which show up once; about 14% is in the top ten. The specimen comprised peripheral blood mononuclear cells (PBMCs), sampled before the fourth cycle of nivolumab. The receptors come from a human donor with classical Hodgkin lymphoma. The CDR3 runs from the conserved cysteine through the conserved F or W. A D gene is named only where the DNA matches it firmly. Clone size is shown for a subset of rows, as once, few, many or a class of expanded clone.

abundance	d_gene	v_gene	j_gene	CDR3aa	CDR3nt
.	.	TRBV25-1	TRBJ1-5	CASSEGNSNQPQHF	TGTGCCAGCAGTGAGGGGAATAGCAATCAGCCCCAGCATTTT
.	.	TRBV11-3	TRBJ1-5	CASSLGGGGGNQPQHF	TGTGCCAGCAGCTTAGGGGGGGGAGGTGGCAATCAGCCCCAGCATTTT
.	.	TRBV30	TRBJ1-1	CAWSKGLGTEAFF	TGTGCCTGGAGTAAAGGGTTGGGCACTGAAGCTTTCTTT
.	.	TRBV10-3	TRBJ2-3	CAISEREITDTQYF	TGTGCCATCAGTGAGCGGGAAATCACAGATACGCAGTATTTT
.	TRBD2	TRBV18	TRBJ2-4	CASSPLGAGGPENIQYF	TGTGCCAGCTCACCCCTCGGGGCGGGAGGGCCGGAGAACATTCAGTACTTC
few	TRBD1	TRBV27	TRBJ2-3	CASSPGTGGADTQYF	TGTGCCAGCAGCCCAGGGACAGGGGGCGCAGATACGCAGTATTTT
.	.	TRBV19	TRBJ1-1	CASSGLNTEAFF	TGTGCCAGTAGTGGCTTGAACACTGAAGCTTTCTTT
.	.	TRBV4-2	TRBJ1-2	CASSQVTEQNYGYTF	TGTGCCAGCAGCCAAGTGACAGAGCAAAACTATGGCTACACCTTC
.	.	TRBV7-9	TRBJ2-3	CASLGGVIPTDTQYF	TGTGCCAGCCTGGGAGGAGTCATCCCCACAGATACGCAGTATTTT
.	.	TRBV21-1	TRBJ2-7	CASSKGQGSFEQYF	TGTGCCAGCAGCAAAGGACAGGGTTCGTTTGAGCAGTACTTC
once	.	TRBV9	TRBJ2-7	CASSVQPGPLNEQYF	TGTGCCAGCAGCGTTCAGCCGGGGCCCCTCAACGAGCAGTACTTC